This T cell receptor (beta chain) was identified during a study of blood T cell repertoires in COVID-19. Germline V gives CDR1 MNHNY, CDR2 SVGAGI (reference sequence). J gave up 3 bases and V 0 bases, and 5 bases lay outside the gene matches. The CDR3 extends over 15 amino acids. The repertoire was sequenced with immunoSEQ multiplex PCR; TCRdb's copy has only in-frame clones and lacks some. The data show about 53,000 clones, with 75% to 90% seen just once and less than 3% held by the top ten. This TCR was recovered from an elderly man with acute or convalescent COVID-19. This sequence joins TRBV6-6 and TRBJ2-7, with 7 bases aligning to TRBD1. The sequenced material came from peripheral blood. CDR3: CASSYSGTEVYEQYF. CDR3 bases: TGTGCCAGCAGTTACTCGGGGACAGAGGTCTACGAGCAGTACTTC.